This is a list of T cell receptor beta chains from one sample in a study of blood T cell repertoires in COVID-19. The data were produced by immunoSEQ multiplex PCR, yet TCRdb's version contains in-frame clones alone and is incomplete. The sample records 200,000 to 250,000 clones, almost 85% being singletons. Sequencing used peripheral blood. All receptors come from a man in his fifties with COVID-19, enrolled during active disease. CDR3s include the opening cysteine and the closing phenylalanine or tryptophan. The D gene is left open where the match is weak. Size is stated for part of the rows, as once, few or many counts, or as a class when the clone is expanded.

J gene: TRBJ2-3
D gene: -
clone size: -
V gene: TRBV19
CDR3 protein: CASSISGVLADTQYF
CDR3 DNA: TGTGCCAGTAGTATTTCAGGGGTATTGGCAGATACGCAGTATTTT

J gene: TRBJ2-6
D gene: TRBD1
clone size: -
V gene: TRBV5-4
CDR3 protein: CASSSGTGYFIGPGANVLTF
CDR3 DNA: TGTGCCAGCAGCTCCGGGACAGGGTATTTTATCGGACCTGGGGCCAACGTCCTGACTTTC

J gene: TRBJ2-7
D gene: -
clone size: -
V gene: TRBV28
CDR3 protein: CASRMDSYRHPYEQYF
CDR3 DNA: TGTGCCAGCAGAATGGACAGCTACCGCCATCCCTACGAGCAGTACTTC

J gene: TRBJ2-2
D gene: -
clone size: -
V gene: TRBV7-9
CDR3 protein: CASTPGELFF
CDR3 DNA: TGTGCCAGCACCCCAGGGGAGCTGTTTTTT

J gene: TRBJ2-1
D gene: TRBD2
clone size: -
V gene: TRBV3-1/TRBV3-2
CDR3 protein: CASSSGTSGGLYYNEQFF
CDR3 DNA: TGTGCCAGCAGCTCCGGGACTAGCGGGGGCCTCTACTACAATGAGCAGTTCTTC

J gene: TRBJ1-1
D gene: -
clone size: -
V gene: TRBV10-2
CDR3 protein: CASQEGWDTEAFF
CDR3 DNA: TGCGCCAGCCAGGAGGGGTGGGACACTGAAGCTTTCTTT

J gene: TRBJ1-3
D gene: -
clone size: once
V gene: TRBV7-2
CDR3 protein: CASSLVGSVSGNTIYF
CDR3 DNA: TGTGCCAGCAGCTTAGTTGGCAGCGTCTCTGGAAACACCATATATTTT

J gene: TRBJ2-7
D gene: -
clone size: -
V gene: TRBV7-5
CDR3 protein: CARSASGGSPYEQYF
CDR3 DNA: TGTGCCAGAAGCGCCTCAGGGGGCTCCCCCTACGAGCAGTACTTC

J gene: TRBJ2-7
D gene: -
clone size: -
V gene: TRBV24-1
CDR3 protein: CATSDGRAGAYEQYF
CDR3 DNA: TGTGCCACCAGTGATGGTCGGGCAGGGGCCTACGAGCAGTACTTC

J gene: TRBJ1-2
D gene: -
clone size: -
V gene: TRBV5-1
CDR3 protein: CASPPPDGYTF
CDR3 DNA: TGCGCCAGCCCCCCCCCGGATGGCTACACCTTC

J gene: TRBJ1-4
D gene: -
clone size: -
V gene: TRBV7-2
CDR3 protein: CASSPGQTTNEKLFF
CDR3 DNA: TGTGCCAGCAGTCCCGGACAGACAACTAATGAAAAACTGTTTTTT

J gene: TRBJ1-5
D gene: TRBD1
clone size: -
V gene: TRBV2
CDR3 protein: CASSYTGQFNQPQHF
CDR3 DNA: TGTGCCAGCAGTTACACGGGACAGTTCAATCAGCCCCAGCATTTT

J gene: TRBJ2-1
D gene: -
clone size: -
V gene: TRBV27
CDR3 protein: CASGRGARYNEQFF
CDR3 DNA: TGTGCCAGCGGCCGGGGGGCCCGCTACAATGAGCAGTTCTTC